Here is one T cell receptor beta chain with its context. The antigen remains unidentified. The record originates from a study of CD8 T cells in ankylosing spondylitis. General study results and limits: Within ankylosing spondylitis blood, a TCR beta motif made up of roughly eight highly homologous variants appeared to be characteristic.

In TCRdb, the 5' RACE reads were re-called with MiXCR into one record per CDR3 protein. The sample gives 700,000 to 1,000,000 distinct CDR3 sequences, 10% to 15% of which show up once; approximately 0.46% is in the top ten. The CDR3 loop spans 14 amino acids. Trimming took off 2 bases at V and 6 bases at J, with 17 bases between the two ends. CDR1 is DFQATT, CDR2 SNEGSKA, per germline (reference sequence). The source material was blood, either unsorted or a sorted T cell fraction (not recorded which). This clonotype was obtained from a male donor with ankylosing spondylitis. The rearrangement joins TRBV20-1 to TRBJ2-7; D is perhaps TRBD2 (7 bases). CDR3 residues: CSARIGGARFEQYF. CDR3 coding DNA: TGCAGTGCTAGAATTGGGGGGGCCCGGTTCGAGCAGTACTTC.